The 5 T cell receptor beta chains reported below all come from one sample, sequenced in a study of T cell repertoires in cytomegalovirus infection. In TCRdb, the reads were re-called with MiXCR into one record per CDR3 protein. The repertoire holds roughly 120,000 distinct CDR3 sequences, around 9.1% seen once, with 31% in the top ten. No antigen has been assigned to these receptors. The sample comprised PBMCs, sequenced either directly or after in vitro stimulation (not recorded which). These receptors were collected from a human donor in good health (CMV status not recorded). Some clones in this sample may be carry-over from other donors' samples.

The gene calls are TRBV24-1 and TRBJ2-4, with TRBD2 matching over 8 bases. J gave up 6 bases and V 3 bases, and 3 bases lay outside the gene matches. The CDR3 length is 14 residues. Germline V gene sequence: CDR1 KGHDR, CDR2 SFDVKD. The CDR3 loop is CATSDPLAGNIQYF. CDR3 in DNA: TGTGCCACCAGTGATCCGCTAGCGGGAAACATTCAGTACTTC.

Many counts were recorded for this clonotype. The gene calls are TRBV7-2 and TRBJ2-5, with 11 bases matching TRBD2. The CDR3 has 17 residues. J was trimmed by 2 bases and V by 5 bases; bases with no gene match: 10. CDR1 and CDR2 from the germline V gene are SGHTA and FQGNSA. In DNA, the CDR3 is TGTGCCAGCAGCACTCGACTAGCGGGGAATCTTCAAGAGACCCAGTACTTC. Amino acids: CASSTRLAGNLQETQYF.

The sample holds a few counts of this clonotype. The chain is built from TRBV24-1 and TRBJ2-3; 9 bases line up with TRBD1. This CDR3 has 17 residues. The germline V gene encodes CDR1 KGHDR and CDR2 SFDVKD. V lost 3 bases to trimming and J lost 1 base; unmatched junction nucleotides: 7. As DNA, the CDR3 is TGTGCCACCAGTGATCCAAAAAGGACAGGGGGCACAGATACGCAGTATTTT. Protein: CATSDPKRTGGTDTQYF.

This clonotype was seen at least ten times. This chain connects TRBV12-5 to TRBJ2-1; a weak D match, TRBD2 (6 bases). This CDR3 comprises 17 residues. V lost 6 bases and J 0 bases, leaving 18 bases between the germline ends. CDR1 and CDR2 from the germline V gene are LGHNT and FRNRAP. As DNA, the CDR3 is TGTGCTAGTGGGCCTCCCCTAGCGTCGAGCTCCTACAATGAGCAGTTCTTC. It encodes CASGPPLASSSYNEQFF. Filled out from reference TRBV12-5 and TRBJ2-1, the complete variable domain reads DARVTQTPRHKVTEMGQEVTMRCQPILGHNTVFWYRQTMMQGLELLAYFRNRAPLDDSGMPKDRFSAEMPDATLATLKIQPSEPRDSAVYFCASGPPLASSSYNEQFFGPGTRLTVL.

This clonotype was counted a few times. The chain has TRBV28 and TRBJ1-4; D not certain. V gave up 2 bases and J gave up 8 bases, with 12 bases separating them. Germline CDR1 MDHEN, CDR2 SYDVKM. There are 14 residues in the CDR3. DNA of the CDR3: TGTGCCAGCAGTTTACAGGAGATAAAGGAAAAACTGTTTTTT. Amino acids: CASSLQEIKEKLFF.